This T cell receptor beta chain was sequenced during a study of cytomegalovirus exposure and HLA in healthy donors. The study's findings and limits: TCR beta V- and J-gene trimming, according to a later analysis, was linked to a missense DCLRE1C variant. Cytomegalovirus-associated TCR beta chains were listed, numbering some 180. In most subjects, TCR beta sequences reportedly gave accurate predictions of HLA-A and HLA-B alleles. Reportedly, diagnosis of cytomegalovirus status by the classifier showed high specificity and sensitivity.

With regard to this clone: What it binds is unknown.

PCR was performed using 60 Vbeta and 13 Jbeta primers. Sequencing was performed with immunoSEQ multiplex PCR; in TCRdb, only in-frame clones are kept and a portion is missing. The sample lists 150,000 or so clones; 60% to 80% were seen once. Germline CDR1 reads SGDLS; CDR2 reads YYNGEE. The CDR3 spans 13 residues. V was clipped by 2 bases and J by 5 bases, with 10 bases between them. The sample taken for sequencing was PBMCs. The chain joins TRBV9 to TRBJ1-2; perhaps TRBD1 as D (6 bases). The source is a man aged 35 to 55 in good health and CMV-seronegative. Here the CDR3 DNA reads TGTGCCAGCAGCGTCACAGGGTCTTATGGCTACACCTTC. Protein sequence: CASSVTGSYGYTF.